This TCR beta chain was sequenced during a study of T-cell reconstitution after alpha-beta-depleted transplantation in children. Regarding the study as a whole: Two months or so post-transplant, alpha-beta T cells reportedly derived from several hundred expanded graft clones. When one year had passed after transplant, most T-cell counts and diversity came from newly produced T cells. The origin of high day-60 TCRbeta diversity in some patients lay in surviving recipient T cells and thymic progenitors.

Preparation of the TCRbeta library used unique molecular identifiers. TCRdb reprocessed the PCR reads via MiXCR and lists one record per CDR3 protein. The sample gives 780,000 or so distinct CDR3 sequences, roughly 15% of which show up once; approximately 4.5% is in the top ten. This clonotype was recorded a few times. Its antigen is not identified. The receptor was derived from a male patient younger than 18 who had a stem cell transplant for acute lymphoblastic leukemia, so the T cells may come from the graft donor. Specimen: PBMCs, mostly from graft donor cells, collected 360 days after TCRalphabeta/CD19-depleted stem cell transplant.

In DNA, the CDR3 is TGTGCCAGCAGCTTAGATTTGGGCCGTAGGGAGACCCAGTACTTC. It specifies CASSLDLGRRETQYF. The chain recombines TRBV11-2 with TRBJ2-5; D is uncertain. V was trimmed by 0 bases and J by 5 bases, leaving 13 bases between them. Germline CDR1 is SGHAT and CDR2 is FQNNGV. The CDR3 sequence is 15 residues long.